The 25 T cell receptor beta chains presented below share a single source sample, sequenced in a study of cytomegalovirus exposure and HLA in healthy donors. The protocol was immunoSEQ multiplex PCR, while the TCRdb copy is restricted to in-frame clones and leaves out a portion. The table shows about 110,000 clones, with around 85% occurring only once. The source material was PBMCs. These receptors were taken from a young woman in good health and CMV-seronegative.

A remark on this clone: A read error may produce the germline difference seen at one junction end. The chain links TRBV20-1 to TRBJ1-2; D unresolved. CDR3 length: 9 residues. The germline CDR1 and CDR2 sequences are DFQATT and SNEGSKA (reference sequence). In nucleotides, the CDR3 is TGTACCGGGATAGCTGGCTACACCTTC. It translates to CTGIAGYTF.

This clone was recorded a few times. The V gene is TRBV10-3, the J gene TRBJ2-2; tentative D call: TRBD1 (6 bases). The V end was cut by 2 bases, the J end by 6 bases, with 13 bases between. Germline loops: CDR1 ENHRY, CDR2 SYGVKD. The CDR3 sequence is 15 residues long. The CDR3 region has the DNA TGTGCCATCAGTGAGGGGGGCAGGTTAGCCGGGGAGCTGTTTTTT. Its translation: CAISEGGRLAGELFF.

This clone was observed once. J is TRBJ2-1 and V is TRBV5-6; 8 nucleotides align to TRBD1. CDR3 length: 16 residues. J was trimmed by 0 bases and V by 3 bases; bases with no gene match: 5. From germline, CDR1 is SGHDT and CDR2 YYEEEE. Written as DNA, the CDR3 is TGTGCCAGCAGCTCCGGCACAGGGGGCTCCTACAATGAGCAGTTCTTC. It encodes CASSSGTGGSYNEQFF. Together with reference TRBV5-6 and TRBJ2-1, the CDR3 gives the full variable domain: DAGVTQSPTHLIKTRGQQVTLRCSPKSGHDTVSWYQQALGQGPQFIFQYYEEEERQRGNFPDRFSGHQFPNYSSELNVNALLLGDSALYLCASSSGTGGSYNEQFFGPGTRLTVL.

This sequence joins TRBV7-9 and TRBJ1-1; 8 bases agree with TRBD1. Germline V CDR1 and CDR2: SEHNR, FQNEAQ (reference sequence). V lost 1 base and J lost 4; bases outside the gene matches: 2. The CDR3 is made up of 14 amino acids. CDR3 nucleotide sequence: TGTGCCAGCAGCTTAGGACAGGGGTCCACTGAAGCTTTCTTT. It encodes CASSLGQGSTEAFF.

This chain joins TRBV6-1 and TRBJ1-1, with D possibly being TRBD1 (6 bases). Per germline, CDR1 MNHNS and CDR2 SASEGT. V lost 1 base to trimming and J lost 4 bases, with 13 bases between them. This CDR3 region has 15 residues. CDR3 sequence: CASSEDRVGSTEAFF. The DNA for the CDR3 is TGTGCCAGCAGTGAAGACAGGGTTGGGAGCACTGAAGCTTTCTTT.

This clone was seen only a few times. The rearrangement joins TRBV10-1 to TRBJ2-7; D possibly corresponds to TRBD1 (5 bases). V lost 8 bases and J lost 1, with 9 bases in between. Germline CDR1 is WNHNN and CDR2 is SYGVQD (reference sequence). This CDR3 spans 12 amino acids. The CDR3 loop is CASSDSSYEQYF. CDR3 nucleotide sequence: TGCGCCAGCTCAGACAGTTCCTACGAGCAGTACTTC.

The CDR3 region has the DNA TGTGCCAGCAGCTGGAAAGGCGGGACTAGCGGGGGGCGGTACGAGCAGTACTTC. This gives the protein CASSWKGGTSGGRYEQYF. The rearrangement uses TRBV7-2 and TRBJ2-7, with 15 bases matching TRBD2. The germline V gene has CDR1 SGHTA and CDR2 FQGNSA. The junction had 11 bases not matched to a gene; V was cut back by 4 bases and J by 4 bases. The CDR3 sequence is 18 residues long. The variable domain in full, completed from reference TRBV7-2 and TRBJ2-7, reads GAGVSQSPSNKVTEKGKDVELRCDPISGHTALYWYRQSLGQGLEFLIYFQGNSAPDKSGLPSDRFSAERTGGSVSTLTIQRTQQEDSAVYLCASSWKGGTSGGRYEQYFGPGTRLTVT.

This chain links TRBV19 with TRBJ2-7, with 10 bases identical to TRBD1. The V and J ends lost 2 bases and 5 bases, in that order; junction bases with no gene match: 6. The CDR3 runs 15 residues. Germline-derived CDR1 and CDR2 are LNHDA and SQIVND (reference sequence). The CDR3: CASSISGQGVNEQYF. The CDR3, as DNA: TGTGCCAGTAGTATATCCGGACAGGGGGTCAACGAGCAGTACTTC.

The chain recombines TRBV7-9 with TRBJ1-1; perhaps TRBD1 as D (5 bases). The germline gives CDR1 SEHNR, CDR2 FQNEAQ (reference sequence). The CDR3 extends over 14 amino acids. With 0 bases removed from V and 5 bases from J, the gap between germline ends came to 10 bases. The CDR3 DNA sequence: TGTGCCAGCAGCTTAGCAGGGGCTGGGACTGAAGCTTTCTTT. Translation gives CASSLAGAGTEAFF.

This CDR3 is CASVEDSNYGYTF. The DNA of the CDR3 is TGTGCCAGTGTTGAGGACAGTAACTATGGCTACACCTTC. The J gene is TRBJ1-2, the V gene TRBV6-1, with D possibly being TRBD1 (6 bases). Germline CDR1 reads MNHNS; CDR2 reads SASEGT. The V end lost 9 bases, the J end lost 1 base, and 12 bases lay between the germline ends. The CDR3 is 13 residues long.

V is TRBV2 and J is TRBJ1-1, with D hard to call. Trimming removed 8 bases at V and 8 bases at J, with 6 bases between. Germline V gene lookup returns CDR1 SNHLY and CDR2 FYNNEI. The CDR3 is made up of 9 amino acids. Here the CDR3 DNA reads TGTGCCAGCGGGAGGGAAGCTTTCTTT. Its protein product is CASGREAFF.

This clone was seen just once. The V and J genes are TRBV4-1 and TRBJ1-1, with D unclear. This CDR3 spans 15 amino acids. V was cut by 4 bases and J by 3 bases, with 15 bases left in between. Germline V gene data show CDR1 as MGHRA and CDR2 as YSYEKL. CDR3 coding DNA: TGCGCCAGCAGCCGAGAGGCGGGAAGGGACACTGAAGCTTTCTTT. It specifies CASSREAGRDTEAFF.

The chain combines TRBV15 with TRBJ1-5, with 7 bases identical to TRBD1. V gave up 2 bases and J gave up 0 bases; unmatched junction bases: 1. This CDR3 spans 15 amino acids. CDR1 is LNHNV, CDR2 YYDKDF, per germline (reference sequence). The CDR3, as DNA: TGTGCCACCAGCAGAACAGGGGTTAGCAATCAGCCCCAGCATTTT. Residues: CATSRTGVSNQPQHF.

The V call is TRBV5-1, the J call TRBJ2-5; 7 bases agree with TRBD1. V shed 4 bases and J 3 bases; nucleotides not matched to a gene: 6. Germline V gene sequence: CDR1 SGHRS, CDR2 YFSETQ. The CDR3 loop spans 14 amino acids. The CDR3 loop is CASSRDGTEETQYF. The CDR3, as DNA: TGCGCCAGCAGCCGCGACGGGACAGAAGAGACCCAGTACTTC.

The chain uses TRBV6-1 and TRBJ2-1; TRBD1 matches at 11 bases. From germline, CDR1 is MNHNS and CDR2 SASEGT. This CDR3 is built from 14 residues. V gave up 10 bases and J gave up 6 bases; unmatched junction bases: 8. In DNA form, the CDR3 reads TGTGCCACCCCCTCGGGACAGGGGGTCAATGAGCAGTTCTTC. It yields the protein CATPSGQGVNEQFF.

This clone appeared a few times. This chain links TRBV7-9 with TRBJ1-1, with TRBD1 as a possible D gene (6 bases). Trimming removed 4 bases from V and 0 bases from J, with 12 bases in between. Germline lookup yields CDR1 SEHNR and CDR2 FQNEAQ (reference sequence). The CDR3 loop spans 15 amino acids. CDR3 loop: CASSSITGLNTEAFF. CDR3 in DNA: TGTGCCAGCAGCTCCATCACAGGGTTGAACACTGAAGCTTTCTTT.

V usage is TRBV9 and J usage is TRBJ2-7; D might be TRBD1 (8 bases). V was cut by 3 bases and J by 5 bases, with 18 bases left in between. Germline CDR1 reads SGDLS; CDR2 reads YYNGEE. There are 15 residues in the CDR3. The CDR3 spells CASSGEDRGGDEQYF. In nucleotides, the CDR3 is TGTGCCAGCAGCGGAGAAGACAGGGGAGGGGACGAGCAGTACTTC.

This sequence joins TRBV21-1 and TRBJ1-6; the listed D gene, TRBD1, was not tested against the DNA. TRBV21-1 is noted as a pseudogene. CDR3 size: 14 residues. Here the CDR3 reads CASSARVGNSPLHF. CDR3 coding DNA: TGTGCCAGCAGCGCCAGGGTTGGGAATTCACCCCTCCACTTT.

This clone was counted between two and nine times. Different DNA sequences within this sample yield the same CDR3. This chain uses TRBV9 with TRBJ1-1; D not certain. This CDR3 contains 15 residues. V shed 0 bases and J shed 0 bases, with 9 bases lying between them. Germline CDR1 SGDLS, CDR2 YYNGEE. The CDR3 DNA is TGTGCCAGCAGCGTAGGGGGAGCCTTGAACACTGAAGCTTTCTTT. As protein: CASSVGGALNTEAFF.

The V gene is TRBV5-1, the J gene TRBJ1-1; the match to TRBD1 covers 8 bases. CDR3 length: 15 residues. V was pared by 0 bases and J by 2 bases, with 3 bases of the junction left unmatched. Germline V gives CDR1 SGHRS, CDR2 YFSETQ. The CDR3 reads CASSLGQGANTEAFF. CDR3 sequence (DNA): TGCGCCAGCAGCTTGGGCCAGGGGGCTAACACTGAAGCTTTCTTT.

Turning to this clone: Other DNA sequences from this sample encode an identical CDR3 as well. V gene TRBV27 combines with J gene TRBJ1-2; D gene uncertain. The germline V gene encodes CDR1 MNHEY and CDR2 SMNVEV (reference sequence). Trimming pared 2 bases from V and 2 bases from J, leaving 9 bases between. CDR3 length: 14 residues. The CDR3 reads CASSLAGINYGYTF. As DNA, the CDR3 is TGTGCCAGCAGTTTAGCGGGAATCAACTATGGCTACACCTTC.

V is TRBV9 and J is TRBJ2-2; D remains ambiguous. Per the germline V gene, CDR1 is SGDLS and CDR2 is YYNGEE. The V gene lost 3 bases and the J gene lost 1 base, with 13 bases spanning the gap. The CDR3 is 16 residues long. This CDR3 is CASSAEATGNTGELFF. The DNA for the CDR3 is TGTGCCAGCAGCGCGGAAGCGACCGGGAACACCGGGGAGCTGTTTTTT.

The chain couples TRBV5-6 to TRBJ2-6; weak D call: TRBD1 (6 bases). Per germline, CDR1 SGHDT and CDR2 YYEEEE. The length of the CDR3 is 14 residues. Trimming cost V 4 bases and J 8 bases, with 13 bases left between them. CDR3 residues: CASSDQGSTNVLTF. As DNA, the CDR3 is TGTGCCAGCAGCGACCAGGGGTCAACCAACGTCCTGACTTTC.

The genes are TRBV28 and TRBJ1-2; 9 bases agree with TRBD1. V was clipped by 6 bases and J by 4 bases; unmatched bases: 3. The CDR3 consists of 13 residues. CDR1 MDHEN and CDR2 SYDVKM come from the germline V gene. For the CDR3, the DNA is TGTGCCAGCAGCCTACAGGGGGCCTATGGCTACACCTTC. This codes for CASSLQGAYGYTF.

This chain joins TRBV27 and TRBJ2-5, with D maybe TRBD2 (5 bases). The V gene lost 3 bases and the J gene lost 1 base, with 6 bases spanning the gap. The CDR3 spans 13 residues. Germline V gives CDR1 MNHEY, CDR2 SMNVEV (reference sequence). This CDR3 is CASSLRVQETQYF. CDR3 nucleotides: TGTGCCAGCAGTTTGCGGGTCCAAGAGACCCAGTACTTC.